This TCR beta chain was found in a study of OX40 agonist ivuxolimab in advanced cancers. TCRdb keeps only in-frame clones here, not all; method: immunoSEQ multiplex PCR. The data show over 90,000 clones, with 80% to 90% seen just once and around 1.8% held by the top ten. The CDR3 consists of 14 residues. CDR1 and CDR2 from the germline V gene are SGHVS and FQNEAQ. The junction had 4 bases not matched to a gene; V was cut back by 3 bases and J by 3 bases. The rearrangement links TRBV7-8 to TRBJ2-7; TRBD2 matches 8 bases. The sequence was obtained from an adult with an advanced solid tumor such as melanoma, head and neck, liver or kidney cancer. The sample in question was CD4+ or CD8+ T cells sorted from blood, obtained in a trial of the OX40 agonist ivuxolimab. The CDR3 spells CASSLGTRSYEQYF. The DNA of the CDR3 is TGTGCCAGCAGCTTGGGGACTAGAAGCTACGAGCAGTACTTC.